The 15 T cell receptor beta chains presented below share a single source sample, sequenced in a study of CD8 T cells in Susac syndrome. The authors reverse transcribed roughly 0.5 to 1 ug RNA with random hexamers. Using its own MiXCR run on the immunoSEQ multiplex PCR reads, TCRdb lists one record per CDR3 protein. The sample consists of under 200,000 distinct CDR3 sequences, around 96% of them appearing once. Sequencing used CD4+ T cells from PBMCs. Receptor source: a human donor with Susac syndrome.

The chain is built from TRBV9 and TRBJ2-3; perhaps TRBD2 as D (7 bases). V lost 1 base to trimming and J lost 6 bases, with 15 bases between them. The CDR3 consists of 15 residues. Germline CDR1 and CDR2: SGDLS and YYNGEE. Here the CDR3 reads CASSVSGGASDTQYF. For the CDR3, the DNA is TGTGCCAGCAGCGTATCTGGGGGGGCCAGCGATACGCAGTATTTT.

The V gene is TRBV6-2 or TRBV6-3, the J gene TRBJ2-7; 13 bases align to TRBD2. The CDR3 is 15 amino acids. Germline CDR1 MNHEY, CDR2 SVGEGT. The V and J ends lost 6 bases and 3 bases, in that order; junction bases with no gene match: 5. DNA of the CDR3: TGTGCCAGCAGCAGGACTAGCGGGAGTCGCTACGAGCAGTACTTC. Protein product: CASSRTSGSRYEQYF.

The chain joins TRBV5-1 to TRBJ2-1; TRBD2 matches 8 bases. Germline loops: CDR1 SGHRS, CDR2 YFSETQ. With V trimmed by 6 bases and J by 8 bases, 16 bases remained unmatched. The CDR3 length is 16 residues. The CDR3 loop reads CASKLAISGISDEQFF. Written as DNA, the CDR3 is TGCGCCAGCAAGCTTGCGATTAGCGGGATTAGCGATGAGCAGTTCTTC.

V gene TRBV15 combines with J gene TRBJ2-5; D perhaps matches TRBD1 (5 bases). This CDR3 has 14 residues. Trimming removed 1 base at V and 4 bases at J, with 10 bases between. Germline V gives CDR1 LNHNV, CDR2 YYDKDF (reference sequence). CDR3 nucleotides: TGTGCCACCAGCAGAGGATGGGGCGGAGAGACCCAGTACTTC. Its protein product is CATSRGWGGETQYF.

The rearrangement links TRBV5-4 to TRBJ2-2, with D possibly being TRBD2 (6 bases). V lost 4 bases and J 4 bases, leaving 17 bases between the germline ends. CDR1 and CDR2 from the germline V gene are SGHNT and YYREEE (reference sequence). The CDR3 has 16 amino acids. The CDR3 here is CASSTGGRGVTGELFF. CDR3 DNA sequence: TGTGCCAGCAGCACAGGAGGGCGTGGGGTCACCGGGGAGCTGTTTTTT.

The rearrangement uses TRBV29-1 and TRBJ2-1; 8 nucleotides align to TRBD2. The CDR3 is 14 residues long. From germline, CDR1 is SQVTM and CDR2 ANQGSEA. Losses at the gene ends were 6 bases for V and 3 bases for J; bases not matched to a gene: 7. The CDR3 spells CSVEPSGFYNEQFF. The CDR3 coding sequence is TGCAGCGTGGAACCTAGCGGGTTCTACAATGAGCAGTTCTTC.

The chain combines TRBV6-6 with TRBJ1-5; TRBD1 agrees at 12 bases. Trimming cost V 2 bases and J 5 bases; bases outside gene matches: 1. CDR3 length equals 15 residues. Germline V lookup: CDR1 MNHNY, CDR2 SVGAGI (reference sequence). The CDR3 region has the DNA TGTGCCAGCAGTTACGGGACAGGGGGCTATCAGCCCCAGCATTTT. Residues: CASSYGTGGYQPQHF.

The chain uses TRBV30 and TRBJ1-3; no clear D. Trimming took 3 bases from V and 3 from J, leaving 6 bases between them. The CDR3 contains 12 residues. The germline V gene has CDR1 GTSNPN and CDR2 SVGIG (reference sequence). The DNA for the CDR3 is TGTGCCTGGAGAACCGTTGGAAACACCATATATTTT. This sequence encodes CAWRTVGNTIYF. The full variable domain, completed using reference TRBV30 and TRBJ1-3, is SQTIHQWPATLVQPVGSPLSLECTVEGTSNPNLYWYRQAAGRGLQLLFYSVGIGQISSEVPQNLSASRPQDRQFILSSKKLLLSDSGFYLCAWRTVGNTIYFGEGSWLTVV.

The chain carries TRBV4-3 and TRBJ2-1, with D possibly being TRBD1 (5 bases). The CDR3 is 17 residues long. The germline CDR1 and CDR2 sequences are LGHNA and YSLEER. Trimming took 0 bases from V and 4 from J, leaving 16 bases between them. The CDR3 region is CASSQDIGARAYNEQFF. The CDR3 DNA reads TGCGCCAGCAGCCAAGATATTGGGGCTCGGGCATACAATGAGCAGTTCTTC.

V gene TRBV29-1 combines with J gene TRBJ2-5; a weak D match, TRBD2 (5 bases). The CDR3 runs to 12 residues. The ends were cut back, 8 bases at V and 5 bases at J, with 15 bases in the middle. The germline CDR1 and CDR2 sequences are SQVTM and ANQGSEA. For the CDR3, the DNA is TGCAGCTTCCGCCATGGGGAGGAGACCCAGTACTTC. It yields the protein CSFRHGEETQYF.

This clonotype was detected only once. CDR3 sequence reads: CASSETAISPQHF. The CDR3 DNA reads as TGCGCCAGCAGTGAGACGGCTATCAGCCCCCAGCATTTT. The V call is TRBV10-2, the J call TRBJ1-5, with D unclear. The germline V gene encodes CDR1 WSHSY and CDR2 SAAADI. The CDR3 has 13 amino acids. V was clipped by 2 bases and J by 10 bases, with 12 bases between them.

This clonotype appeared a single time. The chain employs TRBV20-1 and TRBJ1-5; D is ambiguous. This CDR3 region has 15 residues. Trimming removed 2 bases at V and 1 base at J, with 12 bases between. The germline CDR1 and CDR2 sequences are DFQATT and SNEGSKA (reference sequence). This chain's CDR3 is CSARRGDSSNQPQHF. The CDR3 nucleotides are TGCAGTGCTAGACGGGGAGACTCCAGCAATCAGCCCCAGCATTTT.

The CDR3 nucleotides are TGCAGTGCTAGAGATTTCCGCGGGGCTAGCGGGAGGGATGAGCAGTTCTTC. This encodes CSARDFRGASGRDEQFF. The J gene is TRBJ2-1, the V gene TRBV20-1; TRBD2 agrees at 12 bases. This CDR3 comprises 17 residues. Per germline, CDR1 DFQATT and CDR2 SNEGSKA (reference sequence). V was pared by 0 bases and J by 8 bases, with 11 bases of the junction left unmatched.

This chain uses TRBV5-1 with TRBJ2-5; 7 nucleotides agree with TRBD1. This CDR3 region has 14 residues. The V segment lost 3 bases and the J segment 4 bases; nucleotides outside the gene matches: 6. The germline V gene encodes CDR1 SGHRS and CDR2 YFSETQ. The CDR3 protein is CASSSDRVRETQYF. The CDR3, as DNA: TGCGCCAGCAGCTCCGACAGGGTACGAGAGACCCAGTACTTC.

The rearrangement uses TRBV5-6 and TRBJ2-4; TRBD2 is a possible D gene (6 bases). V was trimmed by 5 bases and J by 4 bases, leaving 7 bases between them. The CDR3 runs to 12 residues. Germline CDR1 reads SGHDT; CDR2 reads YYEEEE. CDR3 amino acids: CASSGTKNIQYF. The CDR3, as DNA: TGTGCCAGCAGTGGGACTAAAAACATTCAGTACTTC.